The sequence of this T cell receptor (beta chain) was determined in a study of blood T cell repertoires in COVID-19. Sequencing was performed with immunoSEQ multiplex PCR; in TCRdb, only in-frame clones are kept and a portion is missing. The sample comprises more than 250,000 clones, around 88% of which are singletons, and 1.2% rests with the top ten. This CDR3 has 14 amino acids. Germline CDR1 reads SEHNR; CDR2 reads FQNEAQ (reference sequence). V was clipped by 9 bases and J by 1 base; unmatched bases: 7. Sequenced material: PBMCs or T cells enriched from blood (not recorded which). The source is a middle-aged woman with acute COVID-19. The V gene is TRBV7-9, the J gene TRBJ1-2; 8 nucleotides align to TRBD1. This CDR3 reads CASRQGADNYGYTF. As DNA, the CDR3 is TGTGCCAGTCGGCAGGGGGCTGATAACTATGGCTACACCTTC.